This is a list of T cell receptor beta chains from one sample in a study of T-cell reconstitution after alpha-beta-depleted transplantation in children. Via MiXCR, TCRdb re-called the PCR reads, giving one row per CDR3 protein. The table records about 600,000 distinct CDR3 sequences, 10% to 15% of them present only once. The specimen was PBMCs, mostly from graft donor cells, collected 360 days after TCRalphabeta/CD19-depleted stem cell transplant. The receptors stem from a male patient aged 10-17 years who had a stem cell transplant for acute myeloid leukemia, so the T cells may come from the graft donor. Each CDR3 is given with its conserved first and last residue. Fields, in order: V gene, clone size, J gene, D gene, CDR3 protein, CDR3 DNA. D genes are given only for firm matches. Size is omitted from some rows. Given values are once, few, many or a class for expanded clones.

V: TRBV27
size: NA
J: TRBJ2-1
D: NA
CDR3: CASSSYRHNEQFF
DNA: TGTGCCAGCAGTTCGTACCGGCACAATGAGCAGTTCTTC

V: TRBV28
size: few
J: TRBJ1-1
D: TRBD1
CDR3: CASREGAWDTEAFF
DNA: TGTGCCAGCAGGGAGGGGGCCTGGGACACTGAAGCTTTCTTT

V: TRBV20-1
size: NA
J: TRBJ1-5
D: TRBD1
CDR3: CSASIAGGSNQPQHF
DNA: TGCAGTGCTAGTATCGCAGGGGGTAGCAATCAGCCCCAGCATTTT

V: TRBV29-1
size: few
J: TRBJ2-5
D: TRBD2
CDR3: CSVEDEASGRETQYF
DNA: TGCAGCGTTGAAGATGAGGCTAGCGGGAGGGAGACCCAGTACTTC

V: TRBV4-1
size: NA
J: TRBJ2-1
D: TRBD2
CDR3: CASSQDAAAGTSVQLSYNEQFF
DNA: TGCGCCAGCAGCCAAGATGCCGCAGCCGGGACTAGCGTACAGCTCTCCTACAATGAGCAGTTCTTC

V: TRBV4-2
size: NA
J: TRBJ2-7
D: TRBD2
CDR3: CASSQATSGYEQYF
DNA: TGTGCCAGCAGCCAAGCTACTAGCGGCTACGAGCAGTACTTC

V: TRBV20-1
size: NA
J: TRBJ2-7
D: NA
CDR3: CSARDRIRTYEQYF
DNA: TGCAGTGCTAGAGATCGAATCAGAACCTACGAGCAGTACTTC

V: TRBV20-1
size: few
J: TRBJ2-3
D: NA
CDR3: CSACPDGWPTTDTQYF
DNA: TGCAGTGCTTGCCCCGACGGATGGCCGACCACAGATACGCAGTATTTT

V: TRBV7-3
size: many
J: TRBJ2-3
D: NA
CDR3: CASSSRGTDTQYF
DNA: TGTGCCAGCAGCTCTCGGGGCACAGATACGCAGTATTTT

V: TRBV12-3/TRBV12-4
size: few
J: TRBJ2-7
D: NA
CDR3: CASSPVGPLHEQYF
DNA: TGTGCCAGCAGTCCAGTAGGTCCCCTCCACGAGCAGTACTTC

V: TRBV10-3
size: NA
J: TRBJ1-2
D: TRBD1
CDR3: CAISQTGGYTF
DNA: TGTGCCATCAGCCAGACAGGGGGCTACACCTTC

V: TRBV24-1
size: NA
J: TRBJ1-1
D: NA
CDR3: CATSDPHRAEAFF
DNA: TGTGCCACCAGTGACCCGCACAGGGCTGAAGCTTTCTTT

V: TRBV11-2
size: NA
J: TRBJ1-2
D: TRBD1
CDR3: CASSSRTGLTASTNYGYTF
DNA: TGTGCCAGCAGCTCCCGGACAGGATTAACAGCCTCAACTAACTATGGCTACACCTTC

V: TRBV4-3
size: few
J: TRBJ2-3
D: NA
CDR3: CASSQDGVATDTQYF
DNA: TGCGCCAGCAGCCAAGACGGGGTTGCGACAGATACGCAGTATTTT

V: TRBV7-9
size: many
J: TRBJ2-2
D: NA
CDR3: CASSFSNTGELFF
DNA: TGTGCCAGCAGTTTTTCGAACACCGGGGAGCTGTTTTTT

V: TRBV7-9
size: many
J: TRBJ2-7
D: NA
CDR3: CASSLGRIIYEQYF
DNA: TGTGCCAGCAGCCTCGGACGGATCATCTACGAGCAGTACTTC

V: TRBV20-1
size: NA
J: TRBJ2-1
D: NA
CDR3: CSAREEGLYPYNEQFF
DNA: TGCAGTGCTAGAGAGGAGGGACTCTACCCCTACAATGAGCAGTTCTTC

V: TRBV5-1
size: few
J: TRBJ2-7
D: TRBD1
CDR3: CASRQGTVTYEQYF
DNA: TGCGCCAGCAGACAGGGGACAGTTACCTACGAGCAGTACTTC

V: TRBV29-1
size: NA
J: TRBJ2-5
D: TRBD2
CDR3: CSVEGLAGRGGETQYF
DNA: TGCAGCGTTGAGGGACTAGCGGGGCGAGGAGGAGAGACCCAGTACTTC

V: TRBV5-1
size: NA
J: TRBJ2-7
D: TRBD1
CDR3: CASSMTGGTSREQYF
DNA: TGCGCCAGCAGCATGACAGGGGGCACCTCACGCGAGCAGTACTTC

V: TRBV24-1
size: NA
J: TRBJ1-5
D: TRBD1
CDR3: CATEGPDRANSNQPQHF
DNA: TGTGCCACCGAGGGACCGGACAGGGCAAATAGCAATCAGCCCCAGCATTTT

V: TRBV28
size: NA
J: TRBJ2-7
D: TRBD2
CDR3: CASRTQSGTSGRSYEQYF
DNA: TGTGCCAGCAGGACACAGTCCGGGACTAGCGGGAGAAGCTACGAGCAGTACTTC

V: TRBV20-1
size: many
J: TRBJ2-2
D: TRBD1
CDR3: CSARDTGGKNTGELFF
DNA: TGCAGTGCTAGAGACACAGGGGGCAAAAACACCGGGGAGCTGTTTTTT

V: TRBV6-5
size: many
J: TRBJ2-1
D: TRBD2
CDR3: CASTSYRSGRVDEQFF
DNA: TGTGCCAGCACTTCATACCGCAGCGGGAGGGTCGATGAGCAGTTCTTC

V: TRBV20-1
size: few
J: TRBJ2-7
D: NA
CDR3: CSACRDGTYEQYF
DNA: TGCAGTGCATGCCGGGACGGGACCTACGAGCAGTACTTC

V: TRBV29-1
size: few
J: TRBJ2-5
D: NA
CDR3: CSVDGTGLQETQYF
DNA: TGCAGCGTTGATGGCACAGGGCTCCAAGAGACCCAGTACTTC

V: TRBV5-1
size: NA
J: TRBJ2-1
D: NA
CDR3: CASSRRRANGDEQFF
DNA: TGCGCCAGCAGCCGAAGAAGGGCCAATGGGGATGAGCAGTTCTTC

V: TRBV7-6
size: NA
J: TRBJ2-2
D: NA
CDR3: CASSVRDANTGELFF
DNA: TGTGCCAGCAGCGTCCGGGACGCCAACACCGGGGAGCTGTTTTTT

V: TRBV12-3/TRBV12-4
size: NA
J: TRBJ1-4
D: NA
CDR3: CASSLFLNEKLFF
DNA: TGTGCCAGCAGTTTGTTCCTAAATGAAAAACTGTTTTTT

V: TRBV5-5
size: many
J: TRBJ2-6
D: TRBD1
CDR3: CASSSTGRSSGANVLTF
DNA: TGTGCCAGCAGCTCGACAGGGCGGAGCTCTGGGGCCAACGTCCTGACTTTC

V: TRBV9
size: few
J: TRBJ2-1
D: NA
CDR3: CASSPESPHYNEQFF
DNA: TGTGCCAGCAGCCCCGAGTCCCCCCATTACAATGAGCAGTTCTTC

V: TRBV3-1
size: few
J: TRBJ2-7
D: TRBD2
CDR3: CASSYGPAGAYEQYF
DNA: TGTGCCAGCAGCTACGGGCCAGCGGGAGCCTACGAGCAGTACTTC

V: TRBV20-1
size: NA
J: TRBJ1-1
D: NA
CDR3: CSARRQNTEAFF
DNA: TGCAGTGCTAGAAGGCAGAACACTGAAGCTTTCTTT

V: TRBV7-2
size: many
J: TRBJ2-7
D: NA
CDR3: CASSRRVGSGITYEQYF
DNA: TGTGCCAGCAGCCGTCGTGTCGGTAGCGGAATAACCTACGAGCAGTACTTC

V: TRBV29-1
size: NA
J: TRBJ2-1
D: NA
CDR3: CSVEDHRQGEQFF
DNA: TGCAGCGTTGAAGATCACCGCCAGGGCGAGCAGTTCTTC

V: TRBV29-1
size: NA
J: TRBJ2-2
D: TRBD2
CDR3: CSVESGGGTGELFF
DNA: TGCAGCGTTGAAAGCGGGGGGGGGACCGGGGAGCTGTTTTTT